This T cell receptor beta chain was identified during a study of blood T cell repertoires in COVID-19. Study details: The samples span acute and convalescent COVID-19 from the United States, Italy and Spain. Sources were T cells, B-cell-depleted T cells, or PBMCs; the material itself was cDNA or gDNA.

CDR3 length equals 11 residues. The germline V gene has CDR1 SGHDT and CDR2 YYEEEE. V was shortened by 4 bases and J by 1 base, with 2 bases between the two germline ends. In the authors' workflow: Reference gene primer amplification gave nucleated cell count estimates. TCRdb's copy holds only in-frame clones and misses some; the assay was immunoSEQ multiplex PCR. From that table come the V and J calls and clone size; the DNA was used to work out D and trimming. The table has about 50,000 clones, approximately 78% seen once. In terms of age and location, participants ranged from roughly 18 to 95 years and lived in about two dozen US areas.

Source material: PBMCs or T cells enriched from blood (not recorded which). This receptor was obtained from a woman between 50 and 59 years old with acute COVID-19. The V and J genes are TRBV5-6 and TRBJ1-2, with D hard to call. CDR3 protein: CASSLNYGYTF. The CDR3 DNA reads as TGTGCCAGCAGCCTTAACTATGGCTACACCTTC.